What follows are 2 T cell receptor beta chains derived from one specimen sequenced in a study of early T cells in non-severe SARS-CoV-2 infection. From the 5' RACE reads, TCRdb called clonotypes with MiXCR, one entry per CDR3 protein. The sample shows some 76,000 distinct CDR3 sequences, around 15% of them seen only once. Sequenced sample: whole blood. The receptors derive from an adult who was a healthcare worker with PCR-confirmed SARS-CoV-2 infection or an uninfected control (not recorded which).

The chain combines TRBV9 with TRBJ2-7; 12 nucleotides align to TRBD1. Per the germline V gene, CDR1 is SGDLS and CDR2 is YYNGEE. V dropped 3 bases and J dropped 5; count of bases not matched to a gene: 6. The CDR3 is 15 amino acids. In DNA form, the CDR3 reads TGTGCCAGCAGCGATGGGACAGGGGGCGCCCACGAGCAGTACTTC. Translated, it gives CASSDGTGGAHEQYF.

A word on this clonotype: Just one base apart from a much larger clone, this may be a read error. This rearrangement joins TRBV4-3 to TRBJ2-7; 9 bases match TRBD2. This CDR3 is 16 amino acids long. Per germline, CDR1 LGHNA and CDR2 YSLEER. The CDR3 DNA reads as TGCACCAGCAGCCAAGATTGGACTAGCGCTTCCTACGAGCAGTACTTC. Translated, it gives CTSSQDWTSASYEQYF.